A single sample is the source of the 20 T cell receptor beta chains below, sequenced in a study of identical twins. Each CDR3 protein gets one entry after TCRdb re-called the 5' RACE reads with MiXCR. The sample consists of 600,000 to 800,000 distinct CDR3 sequences, about 20% of them appearing once. The same specimen was also included in a second study, on T cells expressing NK-cell markers.

The specimen was PBMCs. These receptors originate from a woman aged 18-29 years in good health.

The chain has TRBV25-1 and TRBJ2-7; D possibly corresponds to TRBD2 (5 bases). V gave up 5 bases and J gave up 0 bases, with 8 bases separating them. The CDR3 is 13 amino acids. Germline CDR1 is MGHDK and CDR2 is SYGVNS. The CDR3 nucleotides are TGTGCCAGCAGTAAGGAGGTCTCCTACGAGCAGTACTTC. Amino acids: CASSKEVSYEQYF.

The V call is TRBV6-1, the J call TRBJ2-3; D assignment may be TRBD1 or TRBD2 (5 bases each). The CDR3 extends over 13 amino acids. Germline CDR1 reads MNHNS; CDR2 reads SASEGT. V was trimmed by 10 bases and J by 2 bases, leaving 13 bases between them. The DNA for the CDR3 is TGTGCCACCCGGGACGGGAACACAGATACGCAGTATTTT. Translated: CATRDGNTDTQYF.

The V gene is TRBV5-1, the J gene TRBJ1-4; D call uncertain. The CDR3 length is 14 residues. Germline lookup yields CDR1 SGHRS and CDR2 YFSETQ. V lost 4 bases and J 4 bases, leaving 11 bases between the germline ends. The CDR3 is CASSPAGGNEKLFF. The CDR3 bases are TGCGCCAGCAGCCCGGCCGGTGGTAATGAAAAACTGTTTTTT.

The rearrangement joins TRBV5-1 to TRBJ1-4; 10 bases are shared with TRBD1. The CDR3 runs to 18 residues. J gave up 6 bases and V 0 bases, and 11 bases lay outside the gene matches. CDR1 SGHRS and CDR2 YFSETQ come from the germline V gene. CDR3 protein: CASSLGLGQGRSDEKLFF. The CDR3 DNA follows: TGCGCCAGCAGCTTGGGTTTGGGACAGGGGAGGAGCGATGAAAAACTGTTTTTT.

The chain links TRBV9 to TRBJ2-3; D is uncertain. Germline V lookup: CDR1 SGDLS, CDR2 YYNGEE. The CDR3 is made up of 12 amino acids. Trimming left V 0 bases short and J 6 bases short, with 5 bases between. The CDR3 DNA reads as TGTGCCAGCAGCGTAGGCGAGGATACGCAGTATTTT. It yields the protein CASSVGEDTQYF.

This clonotype was counted many times. The chain carries TRBV18 and TRBJ2-5; D might be TRBD1 (6 bases). This CDR3 is built from 15 residues. Trimming removed 4 bases from V and 6 bases from J, with 18 bases in between. The germline gives CDR1 KGHSH, CDR2 LQKENI. CDR3 DNA sequence: TGTGCCAGCTCACTGACAGGATCGAGGCGCAAGACCCAGTACTTC. It is translated as CASSLTGSRRKTQYF.

This clonotype came up a few times. This rearrangement joins TRBV6-1 to TRBJ1-2, with D unresolved. This CDR3 is built from 13 residues. V shed 4 bases and J shed 8 bases, with 14 bases lying between them. Germline V CDR1 and CDR2: MNHNS, SASEGT. In DNA, the CDR3 is TGTGCCAGCAGTGCTCTGTCCACTGGCGGCTACACCTTC. Its translation: CASSALSTGGYTF.

The V gene is TRBV6-6, the J gene TRBJ2-5; D not certain. The germline V gene encodes CDR1 MNHNY and CDR2 SVGAGI (reference sequence). There are 11 residues in the CDR3. Trimming removed 6 bases from V and 7 bases from J, with 9 bases in between. The CDR3 loop reads CASRTEGTQYF. The CDR3 DNA reads TGTGCCAGCAGGACTGAAGGGACCCAGTACTTC.

The sample holds many counts of this clonotype. V usage is TRBV10-3 and J usage is TRBJ2-7; D unresolved. This CDR3 region has 9 residues. V was cut by 8 bases and J by 5 bases, with 4 bases left in between. Germline V gives CDR1 ENHRY, CDR2 SYGVKD. The CDR3 bases are TGTGCCATCGGAAACGAGCAGTACTTC. Residues: CAIGNEQYF.

Written as DNA, the CDR3 is TGTGCTAGTGGTTCCCAGGGGGCGTGGACCCAGTACTTC. This translates into CASGSQGAWTQYF. The chain couples TRBV12-5 to TRBJ2-5; 8 nucleotides match TRBD1. Germline V lookup: CDR1 LGHNT, CDR2 FRNRAP. The CDR3 spans 13 residues. V was clipped by 4 bases and J by 7 bases; unmatched bases: 5. Filled out from reference TRBV12-5 and TRBJ2-5, the complete variable domain reads DARVTQTPRHKVTEMGQEVTMRCQPILGHNTVFWYRQTMMQGLELLAYFRNRAPLDDSGMPKDRFSAEMPDATLATLKIQPSEPRDSAVYFCASGSQGAWTQYFGPGTRLLVL.

This clonotype was observed a handful of times. The rearrangement uses TRBV5-1 and TRBJ1-3; tentative D call: TRBD1 (5 bases). V lost 0 bases to trimming and J lost 4 bases, with 11 bases between them. CDR3 size: 15 residues. Germline V lookup: CDR1 SGHRS, CDR2 YFSETQ. In DNA, the CDR3 is TGCGCCAGCAGCTTGGGATCTCCAGGGGGAAACACCATATATTTT. Amino acids: CASSLGSPGGNTIYF. Variable domain in full (rest from reference TRBV5-1 and TRBJ1-3): KAGVTQTPRYLIKTRGQQVTLSCSPISGHRSVSWYQQTPGQGLQFLFEYFSETQRNKGNFPGRFSGRQFSNSRSEMNVSTLELGDSALYLCASSLGSPGGNTIYFGEGSWLTVV.

In its sample, this clonotype was seen many times. The rearrangement links TRBV5-1 to TRBJ2-1; TRBD2 matches at 14 bases. There are 16 residues in the CDR3. The V segment lost 3 bases and the J segment 3 bases; nucleotides outside the gene matches: 2. The germline V gene encodes CDR1 SGHRS and CDR2 YFSETQ. The CDR3, as DNA: TGCGCCAGCAGCTGGACTAGCGGGGGGAGCTACAATGAGCAGTTCTTC. This sequence encodes CASSWTSGGSYNEQFF.

The J gene is TRBJ2-2, the V gene TRBV19; TRBD1 matches 8 bases. V lost 11 bases and J lost 6; bases outside the gene matches: 8. CDR3 length equals 13 residues. Germline V lookup: CDR1 LNHDA, CDR2 SQIVND (reference sequence). CDR3 bases: TGTGCCTCTCGCGACAGGGGCGCCGGGGAGCTGTTTTTT. Protein sequence: CASRDRGAGELFF.

This clonotype was seen more than once but under ten times. The gene calls are TRBV7-8 and TRBJ2-7; D ambiguous. The CDR3 contains 14 residues. V lost 1 base and J lost 3, with 10 bases in between. From germline, CDR1 is SGHVS and CDR2 FQNEAQ. As DNA, the CDR3 is TGTGCCAGCAGCTTAGTCGGGCAAAGCTACGAGCAGTACTTC. Amino acids: CASSLVGQSYEQYF.

The rearrangement links TRBV7-2 to TRBJ2-1, with 14 bases lining up with TRBD2. This CDR3 has 17 residues. After removal of 4 bases from V and 8 bases from J, the junction contained 10 bases not matched to a gene. Germline V gene lookup returns CDR1 SGHTA and CDR2 FQGNSA. CDR3 protein: CASSSRLAGGPEHEQFF. The CDR3 nucleotides are TGTGCCAGCAGCTCACGACTAGCGGGAGGGCCTGAGCATGAGCAGTTCTTC.

CDR3 bases: TGTGCCAGCAGCGCAAGTAGGGGTTGGGCCGAGCAGTACTTC. Translation gives CASSASRGWAEQYF. This sequence joins TRBV7-9 and TRBJ2-7; D may be TRBD1 (5 bases). V lost 5 bases and J 6 bases, leaving 17 bases between the germline ends. The CDR3 sequence is 14 residues long. Germline V lookup: CDR1 SEHNR, CDR2 FQNEAQ (reference sequence).

This clonotype appeared many times. The chain is built from TRBV5-1 and TRBJ1-1; D not resolved. Trimming shortened V by 1 base and J by 1 base, and 8 bases separated the two germline ends. CDR3 length: 14 amino acids. Germline CDR1 is SGHRS and CDR2 is YFSETQ. The CDR3 DNA is TGCGCCAGCAGCTTGTTGGGCGGGAACACTGAAGCTTTCTTT. Its protein product is CASSLLGGNTEAFF.

The chain recombines TRBV7-2 with TRBJ2-1; D is perhaps TRBD2 (5 bases). Trimming cost V 1 base and J 4 bases, with 17 bases left between them. CDR1 is SGHTA, CDR2 FQGNSA, per germline. The CDR3 loop spans 17 amino acids. CDR3 sequence: CASSLVSGRGSYNEQFF. Written as DNA, the CDR3 is TGTGCCAGCAGCTTAGTAAGCGGTCGTGGGTCGTACAATGAGCAGTTCTTC.

The chain couples TRBV3-1 to TRBJ2-1, with D unclear. CDR3 length: 14 residues. Germline V gene lookup returns CDR1 LGHDT and CDR2 YNNKEL (reference sequence). The V end was cut by 3 bases, the J end by 6 bases, with 12 bases between. The CDR3 DNA reads TGTGCCAGCAGCCATCTTACTGGATCCAATGAGCAGTTCTTC. It specifies CASSHLTGSNEQFF.

The V and J genes are TRBV20-1 and TRBJ2-7; possible D gene TRBD1, 5 bases. The germline V gene encodes CDR1 DFQATT and CDR2 SNEGSKA (reference sequence). With 5 bases removed from V and 2 bases from J, the gap between germline ends came to 13 bases. The CDR3 is 13 residues long. CDR3 nucleotides: TGCAGTGCTTCCCCAGGGTCCCCCTACGAGCAGTACTTC. Translated: CSASPGSPYEQYF.